The T cell receptor beta chain described here comes from a study of OX40 agonist ivuxolimab in advanced cancers. Across the study: 30% to 40% of patients had received prior checkpoint inhibitor therapy.

With respect to this clone: Its target is unknown.

General study findings and limits: The authors did not determine the antigen specificity of the expanded peripheral T cells. With doses of 0.1 to 3.0 mg/kg, CD4+ and CD8+ blood T cells had undergone clonal expansion by week 6.

Sequencing was performed with immunoSEQ multiplex PCR; in TCRdb, only in-frame clones are kept and a portion is missing. The sample shows about 27,000 clones, 86% of them seen only once. This material consisted of CD4+ or CD8+ T cells sorted from blood, taken in a trial of the OX40 agonist ivuxolimab. The source of this sequence is an adult with an advanced solid tumor such as melanoma, head and neck, liver or kidney cancer.

This CDR3 reads CASLTKLADQAYNEQFF. The CDR3, as DNA: TGTGCCAGCTTGACCAAACTAGCGGATCAAGCCTACAATGAGCAGTTCTTC. This sequence joins TRBV28 and TRBJ2-1, with 8 bases matching TRBD2. CDR3 length: 17 residues. Unmatched junction bases numbered 14, after V lost 8 bases and J lost 2 bases. Germline loops: CDR1 MDHEN, CDR2 SYDVKM. Combining the CDR3 with reference TRBV28 and TRBJ2-1 gives the whole variable domain DVKVTQSSRYLVKRTGEKVFLECVQDMDHENMFWYRQDPGLGLRLIYFSYDVKMKEKGDIPEGYSVSREKKERFSLILESASTNQTSMYLCASLTKLADQAYNEQFFGPGTRLTVL.